Listed below are T cell receptor beta chains from one sample, sequenced in a study of cytomegalovirus exposure and HLA in healthy donors. TCRdb's copy holds only in-frame clones and misses some; the assay was immunoSEQ multiplex PCR. The repertoire has roughly 130,000 clones, around 66% of them found once; the top ten carry 6.5%. Input material: PBMCs. Every receptor here comes from a woman aged 55 to 70 in good health and CMV-seronegative. Each CDR3 is given with its conserved first and last residue. The D gene is left open where the match is weak. Clone size is given for some rows only: seen once, a few or many times, or a class if the clone is expanded.

>TRBD1|TRBV9|NA|TRBJ1-4
TGTGCCAGCAGCGCCCGGGACAGGGGGCGCCCCAATGAAAAACTGTTTTTT
CASSARDRGRPNEKLFF
>NA|TRBV5-1|NA|TRBJ2-1
TGCGCCAGCAGCTTTATCAGAGCGAGTGAGCAGTTCTTC
CASSFIRASEQFF
>TRBD1|TRBV7-2|NA|TRBJ1-1
TGTGCCAGCAGCTACCCGGCGTGGGAGGACAGGAGGGAGGAAGCTTTCTTT
CASSYPAWEDRREEAFF
>NA|TRBV5-1|few|TRBJ1-2
TGCGCCAGCAGCCCGATACAGAGTAACTATGGCTACACCTTC
CASSPIQSNYGYTF
>NA|TRBV6-1|NA|TRBJ1-5
TGTGCCAGCAGTCGGGGGGGAGGGGGGTTTCAGCCCCAGCATTTT
CASSRGGGGFQPQHF
>NA|TRBV7-8|NA|TRBJ2-7
TGTGCCAGCAGCTTAGCGGGTCGTAAGAGGGACTACGAGCAGTACTTC
CASSLAGRKRDYEQYF
>TRBD2|TRBV19|NA|TRBJ2-1
TGTGCCAGTACCGGCGCCCAGCGGGAGGGAAACAATGAGCAGTTCTTC
CASTGAQREGNNEQFF
>NA|TRBV5-1|NA|TRBJ2-7
TGCGCCAGCAGCTTGGGTCTTAGCTCCTACGAGCAGTACTTC
CASSLGLSSYEQYF
>TRBD1|TRBV9|NA|TRBJ2-5
TGTGCCAGCAGCGTAGGTGGCAGGGGGCAAGAGACCCAGTACTTC
CASSVGGRGQETQYF
>NA|TRBV9|NA|TRBJ2-1
TGTGCCAGCAAGAGCGACTACAATGAGCAGTTCTTC
CASKSDYNEQFF
>TRBD1|TRBV28|few|TRBJ1-4
TGTGCCAGCAGTTCTAGGAGGACAGGGGGCGTTGAAAAACTGTTTTTT
CASSSRRTGGVEKLFF
>NA|TRBV7-2|NA|TRBJ2-7
TGTGCCAGCAGCCTGAGCGGCAAACCCTACGAGCAGTACTTC
CASSLSGKPYEQYF
>NA|TRBV7-2|NA|TRBJ2-3
TGTGCCAGCAGCTTAGGCAGTTTTAATACGCAGTATTTT
CASSLGSFNTQYF
>TRBD1|TRBV7-8|NA|TRBJ1-6
TGTGCCAGCAGCTTAATCGGACAGGGGGCGAGGGGTAATTCACCCCTCCACTTT
CASSLIGQGARGNSPLHF
>TRBD2|TRBV7-2|NA|TRBJ2-2
TGTGCCAGCAGCTTGGGGGGGACGGGCGGGGAGCTGTTTTTT
CASSLGGTGGELFF
>NA|TRBV19|NA|TRBJ2-7
TGTGCCAGTAGTATAGAGGCAAGCGGGTCGGGCGAGCAGTACTTC
CASSIEASGSGEQYF
>TRBD2|TRBV5-5|many|TRBJ2-6
TGTGCCAGCAGCCAGCAGGGACTAGGTGGGGCCAACGTCCTGACTTTC
CASSQQGLGGANVLTF
>NA|TRBV6-1|NA|TRBJ2-5
TGTGCCAGCAGTGAAGCAACCGGGATAGGAGGGGAGACCCAGTACTTC
CASSEATGIGGETQYF
>NA|TRBV19|NA|TRBJ2-7
TGTGCCAGTAGTATTTACGGGCAGGGATCCTACGAGCAGTACTTC
CASSIYGQGSYEQYF
>TRBD1|TRBV5-8|NA|TRBJ2-3
TGTGCCAGCAGCTTGGGCAGGGGGCGAGCAGATACGCAGTATTTT
CASSLGRGRADTQYF
>TRBD2|TRBV5-6|NA|TRBJ2-2
TGTGCCAGCAGCGGACAACTAGCGGGAGGGGCCGGGGAGCTGTTTTTT
CASSGQLAGGAGELFF
>NA|TRBV29-1|NA|TRBJ2-7
TGCAGCGTTGACTGGACCGCGGCGGGGGAGCAGTACTTC
CSVDWTAAGEQYF
>TRBD1|TRBV28|NA|TRBJ1-1
TGTGCCAGCCACTACAGGGGTCGAGCTTTCTTT
CASHYRGRAFF
>NA|TRBV6-5|NA|TRBJ1-1
TGTGCCAGCAGACCCGACAGGTACACTGAAGCTTTCTTT
CASRPDRYTEAFF
>NA|TRBV5-1|NA|TRBJ2-7
TGCGCCAGCAGCTCTCAGTCGGTTGGCGGGCAGTACTTC
CASSSQSVGGQYF
>TRBD1|TRBV6-5|few|TRBJ1-1
TGTGCCAGCAGTCGACAGGGGTGGAACACTGAAGCTTTCTTT
CASSRQGWNTEAFF
>NA|TRBV27|NA|TRBJ1-2
TGTGCCAGCAATTCGGGGGGCGCTCGGGGCTACACCTTC
CASNSGGARGYTF
>NA|TRBV5-1|few|TRBJ1-1
TGCGCCAGCAGCCCCGGACCGGGAGTAGACACTGAAGCTTTCTTT
CASSPGPGVDTEAFF
>TRBD1|TRBV6-6|NA|TRBJ1-1
TGTGCCAGCAGTTCACAGGGGCCTGGTAGAACTGAAGCTTTCTTT
CASSSQGPGRTEAFF
>TRBD1|TRBV5-5|NA|TRBJ1-2
TGTGCCAGCAGCGGACAGGGGCCCACCCTCTATGGCTACACCTTC
CASSGQGPTLYGYTF
>NA|TRBV7-2|NA|TRBJ1-1
TGTGCCAGCAGCTTAGTTAGGGGGAACACTGAAGCTTTCTTT
CASSLVRGNTEAFF
>TRBD2|TRBV7-2|NA|TRBJ2-2
TGTGCCAGCAGCTCTACCAGCGGGAGGTGGACCGGGGAGCTGTTTTTT
CASSSTSGRWTGELFF
>TRBD1|TRBV9|NA|TRBJ1-2
TGCGCCAGCAGCGCTTCCGGGACAGGGGTATCGTCCGGCTACACCTTC
CASSASGTGVSSGYTF
>TRBD2|TRBV4-2|NA|TRBJ2-7
TGTGCCAGCAGCCAATCCGGACTAGCGGGAGACACCTCCTACGAGCAGTACTTC
CASSQSGLAGDTSYEQYF
>TRBD2|TRBV18|NA|TRBJ2-4
TGTGCCAGCTCACCTGCTAGCGGGAGTGTCAAAAACATTCAGTACTTC
CASSPASGSVKNIQYF
>NA|TRBV5-1|NA|TRBJ2-1
TGCGCCAGCAGCTTGGGGGGCTATGAGCAGTTCTTC
CASSLGGYEQFF
>TRBD1|TRBV6-1|NA|TRBJ1-5
TGTGCCAGCAGTCTCGGACAGGGGGATCAGCCCCAGCATTTT
CASSLGQGDQPQHF
>TRBD1|TRBV6-1|NA|TRBJ1-5
TGTGCCAGCGTACGGACAGGGCCTACGGATCAGCCCCAGCATTTT
CASVRTGPTDQPQHF
>TRBD1|TRBV19|NA|TRBJ2-3
TGTGCCAGTAGTATAACGGCAGGGGGTATGGAGCAGTATTTT
CASSITAGGMEQYF
>NA|TRBV10-3|NA|TRBJ2-7
TGTGCCACCCAACAGGTAGCCTACGAGCAGTACTTC
CATQQVAYEQYF
>NA|TRBV29-1|few|TRBJ2-5
TGCAGCGCCCCTGGGCCATACCGAGAGACCCAGTACTTC
CSAPGPYRETQYF
>TRBD1|TRBV7-6|NA|TRBJ1-2
TGTGCCAGCGGACAGGGGGCGGGTCACTATGGCTACACCTTC
CASGQGAGHYGYTF
>NA|TRBV5-6|NA|TRBJ2-2
TGTGCCAGCAGCTCCTCCTACACCGGGGAGCTGTTTTTT
CASSSSYTGELFF
>NA|TRBV7-3|NA|TRBJ1-1
TGTGCCAGCAGCTTATTAGGAGGTATCACTGAAGCTTTCTTT
CASSLLGGITEAFF
>TRBD2|TRBV28|NA|TRBJ2-2
TGTGCCACCCCTAAGACTAGCGGGAGAAACACCGGGGAGCTGTTTTTT
CATPKTSGRNTGELFF
>TRBD1|TRBV2|NA|TRBJ1-5
TGTGCCACCCCGACAGGGGTTAGCAATCAGCCCCAGCATTTT
CATPTGVSNQPQHF
>NA|TRBV28|NA|TRBJ1-5
TGTGCCAGCGCGAACCCAGGGTGGTATCAGCCCCAGCATTTT
CASANPGWYQPQHF
>NA|TRBV19|NA|TRBJ2-7
TGTGCCAGTAGTATGGGGGCCTTGTCCTACGAGCAGTACTTC
CASSMGALSYEQYF
>NA|TRBV28|NA|TRBJ2-3
TGTGCCAGCAGTGGCCGAGATACGCAGTATTTT
CASSGRDTQYF
>TRBD1|TRBV6-5|NA|TRBJ1-2
TGTGCCAGCAGTTACACCACGACAGGGGGCAATGGCTACACCTTC
CASSYTTTGGNGYTF